In its sample, the clone carrying this TCR beta chain was seen once. This record belongs to a study of control samples from healthy donors and cancer patients. Measured with immunoSEQ multiplex PCR; TCRdb has only the in-frame clones, and not every one. Of some 410,000 clones listed, 90% were seen once; the top ten hold 5.5% to 8%. CDR3 length equals 17 residues. The germline gives CDR1 LNHDA, CDR2 SQIVND (reference sequence). Trimming at V came to 6 bases and at J to 6 bases, leaving 11 bases not matched to a gene. The sample was PBMCs. This receptor was obtained from a man in his forties with head and neck cancer. The rearrangement links TRBV19 to TRBJ2-1; TRBD2 agrees at 13 bases. The CDR3 loop reads CASRESPGLAGINEQFF. The CDR3 DNA reads as TGTGCCAGTAGGGAATCCCCGGGACTAGCGGGAATCAATGAGCAGTTCTTC. The full variable domain, completed using reference TRBV19 and TRBJ2-1, is DGGITQSPKYLFRKEGQNVTLSCEQNLNHDAMYWYRQDPGQGLRLIYYSQIVNDFQKGDIAEGYSVSREKKESFPLTVTSAQKNPTAFYLCASRESPGLAGINEQFFGPGTRLTVL.